The 8 T cell receptor beta chains presented below share a single source sample, sequenced in a study of cytomegalovirus exposure and HLA in healthy donors. 13 Jbeta primers and 60 Vbeta primers were used for the PCR. Only in-frame clones appear in the TCRdb table, and some are missing; sequencing was by immunoSEQ multiplex PCR. The data hold almost 200,000 clones, with 85% observed a single time. Sample: PBMCs. The receptors derive from a woman in her forties or fifties in good health and CMV-seronegative.

The chain couples TRBV27 to TRBJ1-2; 9 bases fit TRBD1. Germline V gene sequence: CDR1 MNHEY, CDR2 SMNVEV (reference sequence). This CDR3 is 14 amino acids long. Losses at the gene ends were 6 bases for V and 11 bases for J; bases not matched to a gene: 13. The CDR3 nucleotides read TGTGCCAGCAGACATTTCGGGGACAGGGTCTCATACACCTTC. This encodes CASRHFGDRVSYTF.

Worth noting for this clone: The same CDR3 can be traced to other DNA sequences in this sample. V is TRBV6-1 and J is TRBJ1-2; possible D gene TRBD1, 5 bases. The CDR3 totals 15 residues. V lost 4 bases and J lost 4, with 16 bases in between. Looked up from germline, CDR1 is MNHNS and CDR2 is SASEGT. The chain's CDR3 is CASSVDSGGFYGYTF. The CDR3 region has the DNA TGTGCCAGCAGTGTGGATAGTGGGGGGTTCTATGGCTACACCTTC.

With respect to this clone: Germline and junction disagree at one end, which may indicate a read error. The CDR3 DNA sequence: TGTTCCAGCAGACCCAGGACAGGGACCATGAACACTGAAGCTTTCTTT. Its protein is CSSRPRTGTMNTEAFF. V usage is TRBV7-9 and J usage is TRBJ1-1; 8 bases match TRBD1. The CDR3 is made up of 16 amino acids. Germline CDR1 is SEHNR and CDR2 is FQNEAQ (reference sequence).

This clone was seen only once. This CDR3 is CASSQGLAGDMEQFF. CDR3 in DNA: TGTGCCAGCAGCCAGGGACTAGCGGGTGACATGGAGCAGTTCTTC. The chain recombines TRBV7-7 with TRBJ2-1, with 12 bases identical to TRBD2. The CDR3 spans 15 residues. The germline V gene has CDR1 SSHAT and CDR2 FNYEAQ (reference sequence). With V trimmed by 5 bases and J by 10 bases, 9 bases remained unmatched.

The chain couples TRBV6-6 to TRBJ1-2; perhaps TRBD1 as D (5 bases). Trimming removed 7 bases from V and 4 bases from J, with 19 bases in between. This CDR3 is 15 amino acids long. The germline CDR1 and CDR2 sequences are MNHNY and SVGAGI (reference sequence). This CDR3 reads CASTTQGSLFYGYTF. The CDR3 coding sequence is TGTGCCAGCACGACTCAGGGTTCCCTCTTCTATGGCTACACCTTC.

This clone appeared a few times. V usage is TRBV6-6 and J usage is TRBJ2-3, with 9 bases that match TRBD2. CDR3 length: 16 residues. The trim removed 1 base at V and 4 bases at J, leaving 6 bases unmatched. The germline V gene has CDR1 MNHNY and CDR2 SVGAGI (reference sequence). CDR3 bases: TGTGCCAGCAGTTACTTAGCGGGAGTCGTTCCAGATACGCAGTATTTT. Encoded protein: CASSYLAGVVPDTQYF.

This clone has just one count. This chain's CDR3 is CASSFRTGINEQFF. DNA of the CDR3: TGTGCCAGCAGTTTTAGGACAGGGATTAATGAGCAGTTCTTC. The chain combines TRBV28 with TRBJ2-1; TRBD1 aligns across 8 bases. V was pared by 3 bases and J by 7 bases, with 5 bases of the junction left unmatched. This CDR3 region has 14 residues. CDR1 MDHEN and CDR2 SYDVKM come from the germline V gene.

With regard to this clone: A read error may produce the germline difference seen at one junction end. This chain uses TRBV6-1 with TRBJ2-1, with 11 bases aligning to TRBD2. The CDR3 is made up of 16 amino acids. The germline V gene encodes CDR1 MNHNS and CDR2 SASEGT. CDR3 nucleotide sequence: TGTGCCAGCAGCGAAGGGCTAGCGGGAGGAAACAATGAGCAGTTCTTC. Amino acids: CASSEGLAGGNNEQFF.